Following are 3 T cell receptor beta chains from one sample sequenced in a study of OX40 agonist ivuxolimab in advanced cancers. Profiled with immunoSEQ multiplex PCR; TCRdb holds only in-frame clones, not every one. This sample yields under 95,000 clones, of which roughly 86% are seen a single time; around 0.79% belongs to the top ten. The sequencing here drew on CD4+ or CD8+ T cells sorted from blood, taken in a trial of the OX40 agonist ivuxolimab. These receptors were obtained from an adult with an advanced solid tumor such as melanoma, head and neck, liver or kidney cancer.

The chain links TRBV28 to TRBJ2-5; 8 bases line up with TRBD1. V dropped 2 bases and J dropped 5; count of bases not matched to a gene: 4. Germline assignment: CDR1 MDHEN and CDR2 SYDVKM. This CDR3 spans 14 amino acids. Written as DNA, the CDR3 is TGTGCCAGCAGTTTACTCCAGGGGGCGGAGACCCAGTACTTC. This codes for CASSLLQGAETQYF. Filled out from reference TRBV28 and TRBJ2-5, the complete variable domain reads DVKVTQSSRYLVKRTGEKVFLECVQDMDHENMFWYRQDPGLGLRLIYFSYDVKMKEKGDIPEGYSVSREKKERFSLILESASTNQTSMYLCASSLLQGAETQYFGPGTRLLVL.

The J gene is TRBJ1-2, the V gene TRBV11-2; the match to TRBD1 covers 7 bases. CDR1 and CDR2 (germline): SGHAT, FQNNGV. V trimming: 5 bases; J trimming: 3 bases; junction bases outside the gene matches: 9. The CDR3 totals 15 residues. The CDR3 DNA sequence: TGTGCCAGCAGCCATGAACAGGGGTGGTACTATGGCTACACCTTC. This codes for CASSHEQGWYYGYTF.

The CDR3 region has the DNA TGTGCCAGACAGGCCCGGGGCACTGAAGCTTTCTTT. It translates to CARQARGTEAFF. The J gene is TRBJ1-1, the V gene TRBV5-5; D may be TRBD1 (5 bases). V dropped 8 bases and J dropped 4 bases, with 12 bases sitting between them. CDR3 length equals 12 residues. CDR1 and CDR2 (germline): SGHKS, YYEKEE (reference sequence). Full variable domain (outside the CDR3, taken from reference TRBV5-5 and TRBJ1-1): DAGVTQSPTHLIKTRGQQVTLRCSPISGHKSVSWYQQVLGQGPQFIFQYYEKEERGRGNFPDRFSARQFPNYSSELNVNALLLGDSALYLCARQARGTEAFFGQGTRLTVV.